The 6 T cell receptor beta chains listed next were all sequenced from one sample in a study of spatial heterogeneity in lung cancer. Each CDR3 protein gets one entry after TCRdb re-called the 5' RACE reads with MiXCR. The table has thousands of distinct CDR3 sequences, approximately 16% seen once. Regarding time point: sample taken at primary tumor resection. The input material, whole RNA from tumor, nontumor lung or frozen PBMC, was sequenced unsorted. This sample comprised PBMCs, obtained at surgery. The receptors shown here come from a male donor with early-stage non-small cell lung cancer.

This clonotype was picked up many times. The J gene is TRBJ2-7, the V gene TRBV28; D is ambiguous. Germline assignment: CDR1 MDHEN and CDR2 SYDVKM. This CDR3 spans 12 amino acids. V was trimmed by 2 bases and J by 7 bases, leaving 9 bases between them. The CDR3 is CASSLNSREQYF. The CDR3 bases are TGTGCCAGCAGTTTAAACTCGCGAGAGCAGTACTTC. Looking up the rest from reference TRBV28 and TRBJ2-7 gives the full variable domain: DVKVTQSSRYLVKRTGEKVFLECVQDMDHENMFWYRQDPGLGLRLIYFSYDVKMKEKGDIPEGYSVSREKKERFSLILESASTNQTSMYLCASSLNSREQYFGPGTRLTVT.

There are many counts of this clonotype. The chain carries TRBV7-8 and TRBJ2-2; D not resolved. CDR1 and CDR2 (germline): SGHVS, FQNEAQ. This CDR3 region has 15 residues. V was trimmed by 5 bases and J by 0 bases, leaving 10 bases between them. The chain's CDR3 is CASSPYWSNTGELFF. CDR3 DNA sequence: TGTGCCAGCAGCCCCTATTGGTCGAACACCGGGGAGCTGTTTTTT.

This clonotype ranks as medium-sized. The chain employs TRBV4-1 and TRBJ1-5; TRBD1 agrees at 9 bases. The junction had 12 bases not matched to a gene; V was cut back by 5 bases and J by 10 bases. Per the germline V gene, CDR1 is MGHRA and CDR2 is YSYEKL. CDR3 length equals 15 residues. CDR3 in amino acids: CASSSVQGAVGPQHF. In nucleotides, the CDR3 is TGCGCCAGCAGCTCTGTACAGGGGGCGGTTGGCCCCCAGCATTTT.

This clonotype was seen repeatedly, ten times or more. The V gene is TRBV5-5, the J gene TRBJ2-5; perhaps TRBD1 as D (5 bases). The CDR3 consists of 14 residues. With 0 bases removed from V and 2 bases from J, the gap between germline ends came to 8 bases. CDR1 and CDR2 (germline): SGHKS, YYEKEE (reference sequence). The CDR3 DNA sequence: TGTGCCAGCAGCTTGGGACAGTATCAAGAGACCCAGTACTTC. The encoded protein is CASSLGQYQETQYF.

The V gene is TRBV29-1, the J gene TRBJ2-4; 8 bases fit TRBD1. The V segment lost 7 bases and the J segment 6 bases; nucleotides outside the gene matches: 8. The CDR3 is 13 amino acids. CDR1 is SQVTM, CDR2 ANQGSEA, per germline. The CDR3 loop reads CSAMTGEGNIQYF. CDR3 nucleotide sequence: TGCAGCGCCATGACAGGGGAAGGAAACATTCAGTACTTC.

This clonotype ranks as medium-sized. V is TRBV7-2 and J is TRBJ2-1; the D gene is possibly TRBD1 (6 bases). Trimming removed 1 base from V and 4 bases from J, with 11 bases in between. Germline V gives CDR1 SGHTA, CDR2 FQGNSA. The CDR3 covers 15 residues. The CDR3 spells CASSLVAQGYNEQFF. CDR3 nucleotide sequence: TGTGCCAGCAGCTTAGTAGCACAGGGATACAATGAGCAGTTCTTC.